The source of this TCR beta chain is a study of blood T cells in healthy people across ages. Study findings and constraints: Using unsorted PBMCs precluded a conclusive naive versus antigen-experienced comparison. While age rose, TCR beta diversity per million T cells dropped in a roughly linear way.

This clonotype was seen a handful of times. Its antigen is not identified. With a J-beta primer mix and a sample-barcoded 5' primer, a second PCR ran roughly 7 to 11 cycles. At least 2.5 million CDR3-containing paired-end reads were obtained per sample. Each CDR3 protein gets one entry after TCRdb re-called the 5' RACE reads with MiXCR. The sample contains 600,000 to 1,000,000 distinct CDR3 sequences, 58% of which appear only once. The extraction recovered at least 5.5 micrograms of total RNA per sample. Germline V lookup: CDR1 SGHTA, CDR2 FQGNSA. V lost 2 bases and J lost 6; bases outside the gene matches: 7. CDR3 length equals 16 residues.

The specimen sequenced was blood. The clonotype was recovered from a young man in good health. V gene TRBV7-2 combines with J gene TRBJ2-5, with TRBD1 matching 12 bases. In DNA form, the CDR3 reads TGTGCCAGCAGCTTAATGGGACAGGGGGCGCGGAAGACCCAGTACTTC. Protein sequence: CASSLMGQGARKTQYF.